This TCR beta chain was observed in a study of shared clonotypes between healthy human individuals. The V gene lost 3 bases and the J gene lost 6 bases, with 12 bases spanning the gap. CDR3 size: 13 residues. Germline CDR1 reads MNHEY; CDR2 reads SMNVEV (reference sequence). Subsets obtained from CD4+ cells comprised CD45RA+ naive and CD45RA-negative memory cells. It was across several immunoSEQ plates that each subset's genomic DNA was evenly split. The assay was immunoSEQ multiplex PCR, and TCRdb's table has in-frame clones only and misses some. The sample has approximately 2.3 million clones, 85% to 95% seen once.

The receptor was derived from a man between 18 and 29 years old in good health. Some clones in this sample may be carry-over from other donors' samples. Sample: naive CD4+ T cells from PBMCs. Described subset: CD45RA+ positively selected. This chain connects TRBV27 to TRBJ2-7, with D uncertain. CDR3 DNA sequence: TGTGCCAGCAGTTTCTCGTTTCGGTTCGAGCAGTACTTC. Translating gives CASSFSFRFEQYF.